This TCR beta chain is drawn from a study of T cell repertoires in cytomegalovirus infection (dated by TCRdb to between 2018 and 2021). The study in broad terms: The peptide stimulations were aimed at well-studied HLA-B-restricted epitopes as well as recently identified HLA-C-restricted CMV epitopes, whose presentation resists viral immunomodulation. The HLA type of each donor mattered for the analysis, because public TCR beta signatures pointed to carriage of CMV infection along with the matching HLA type. Overall results and qualifications from the work: In both this cohort and an independent roughly 330-donor cohort, the cumulative frequency of public TCR beta family members distinguished carriers of CMV infection plus the relevant HLA type. The ex vivo response was dominated by HLA-C-restricted CMV-specific TCR beta clonotypes, which also provided the single most frequent clonotype in two of eight donors.

Reading the label with the study, this specimen's treatment or condition is: in vitro stimulation with specific CMV peptide epitopes to enrich CMV-specific T cells. Instrument on record: Illumina HiSeq 1500. TCRdb cleaned the public reads at Q25 with fastp, built clones with MiXCR and kept in-frame beta chains. Entries are consolidated by CDR3 protein sequence, retaining the most common genes and DNA. The sample table lists more than 300,000 distinct CDR3 sequences, about 35% of them with a count of one. Of the sample, less than 15% falls within the top ten clones. Concerning this clonotype: Its antigen specificity is not known. There are no base qualities to consult, and no much larger clone falls within one base.

The CDR3 contains 14 residues, cysteine and phenylalanine counted. The DNA shown is the 42-base CDR3, in frame from base 1. Based on the germline V gene, the CDR1 and CDR2 sequences are SGHVS and FNYEAQ. V is shortened by 9 bases, J by 0 bases, and the region joining them spans 13 bases. The receptor's source is a human donor in good health (CMV status not recorded). Some clones in this sample may be carry-over from other donors' samples. The chain couples TRBV7-6 to TRBJ2-3; too little of a D gene remains to name it. The sequences come from cultured PBMCs, collected from culture after CMV antigen stimulation. CDR3 protein: CASGPSASTDTQYF. The base sequence is TGTGCCAGTGGCCCCTCTGCTAGCACAGATACGCAGTATTTT.